The 27 T cell receptor beta chains below all came from one sample that was sequenced in a study of memory CD4+ T cells and cytomegalovirus serostatus. The table came from immunoSEQ multiplex PCR; TCRdb's copy has only in-frame clones and leaves some out. The sample carries some 54,000 clones, about 80% recorded once. The sort gate was single viable CD3+CD4+CD8-CD45RO+ cells for memory CD4+ T cells. The sequenced sample was memory CD4+ T cells from blood. All receptors come from an adult in good health and CMV-seropositive.

The chain combines TRBV19 with TRBJ2-3; a weak D match, TRBD1 (6 bases). The CDR3 runs 14 residues. Trimming removed 5 bases at V and 2 bases at J, with 11 bases between. Germline V gene lookup returns CDR1 LNHDA and CDR2 SQIVND (reference sequence). The CDR3 region is CASSPGQYTDTQYF. Written as DNA, the CDR3 is TGTGCCAGTAGTCCCGGACAGTACACAGATACGCAGTATTTT.

The J gene is TRBJ2-1, the V gene TRBV18; the match to TRBD2 covers 13 bases. The CDR3 runs 17 residues. V shed 4 bases and J 0 bases; nucleotides not matched to a gene: 3. CDR1 is KGHSH, CDR2 LQKENI, per germline. The CDR3: CASSLTSGGGSYNEQFF. DNA for the CDR3: TGTGCCAGCTCACTTACTAGCGGGGGGGGCTCCTACAATGAGCAGTTCTTC.

The chain carries TRBV27 and TRBJ2-1; D uncertain. With 6 bases removed from V and 0 bases from J, the gap between germline ends came to 15 bases. Germline V lookup: CDR1 MNHEY, CDR2 SMNVEV (reference sequence). This CDR3 contains 16 residues. DNA for the CDR3: TGTGCCAGCAGCCCCCCCGGGTCCCGCTCCTACAATGAGCAGTTCTTC. It specifies CASSPPGSRSYNEQFF.

The rearrangement links TRBV6-1 to TRBJ1-1; possibly TRBD1 for D (5 bases). There are 14 residues in the CDR3. Looked up from germline, CDR1 is MNHNS and CDR2 is SASEGT. V was clipped by 8 bases and J by 1 base, with 14 bases between them. The CDR3: CASLAGQGNTEAFF. As DNA, the CDR3 is TGTGCCAGCCTGGCGGGGCAGGGGAACACTGAAGCTTTCTTT.

This clone was observed once. The chain employs TRBV11-2 and TRBJ1-1, with a weak D call TRBD1 (5 bases). Deletions cut 5 bases from V and 1 base from J, with 11 bases between. Germline loops: CDR1 SGHAT, CDR2 FQNNGV. CDR3 size: 14 residues. This chain's CDR3 is CASSQSGGNTEAFF. The CDR3 DNA sequence: TGTGCCAGCAGCCAAAGCGGGGGGAACACTGAAGCTTTCTTT. Variable domain in full (rest from reference TRBV11-2 and TRBJ1-1): EAGVAQSPRYKIIEKRQSVAFWCNPISGHATLYWYQQILGQGPKLLIQFQNNGVVDDSQLPKDRFSAERLKGVDSTLKIQPAKLEDSAVYLCASSQSGGNTEAFFGQGTRLTVV.

This sequence joins TRBV11-3 and TRBJ1-4; D is perhaps TRBD1 (5 bases). Germline CDR1 SGHNT, CDR2 YENEEA. The CDR3 totals 19 residues. V was cut by 1 base and J by 1 base, with 19 bases left in between. The DNA for the CDR3 is TGTGCCAGCAGCTTAGTGTTATGTTGGGGGTCTGAAACTAATGAAAAACTGTTTTTT. This codes for CASSLVLCWGSETNEKLFF.

The chain joins TRBV28 to TRBJ2-2; TRBD1 agrees at 10 bases. From germline, CDR1 is MDHEN and CDR2 SYDVKM. V lost 5 bases and J lost 5; bases outside the gene matches: 8. The CDR3 extends over 16 amino acids. The DNA of the CDR3 is TGTGCCAGCAGTCCCAACCCGGGACAGGGGACCGGGGAGCTGTTTTTT. It yields the protein CASSPNPGQGTGELFF.

The CDR3 protein is CASSSRGGRAYEQYF. Here the CDR3 DNA reads TGTGCCAGCAGCTCCCGAGGCGGGAGGGCCTACGAGCAGTACTTC. The V call is TRBV5-6, the J call TRBJ2-7; 9 bases are a match to TRBD2. V was pared by 3 bases and J by 2 bases, with 6 bases of the junction left unmatched. CDR1 SGHDT and CDR2 YYEEEE come from the germline V gene. This CDR3 region has 15 residues. The variable domain in full, completed from reference TRBV5-6 and TRBJ2-7, reads DAGVTQSPTHLIKTRGQQVTLRCSPKSGHDTVSWYQQALGQGPQFIFQYYEEEERQRGNFPDRFSGHQFPNYSSELNVNALLLGDSALYLCASSSRGGRAYEQYFGPGTRLTVT.

The chain links TRBV7-2 to TRBJ1-6; 9 nucleotides line up with TRBD1. This CDR3 contains 18 residues. V trimming: 4 bases; J trimming: 9 bases; junction bases outside the gene matches: 16. In germline, CDR1 is SGHTA, CDR2 FQGNSA. In DNA form, the CDR3 reads TGTGCCAGCAGCTCAAATTACCCTTCCCGGGACAGGGCTTCACCCCTCCACTTT. Translated: CASSSNYPSRDRASPLHF. The full variable domain, its missing parts supplied by reference TRBV7-2 and TRBJ1-6, is GAGVSQSPSNKVTEKGKDVELRCDPISGHTALYWYRQSLGQGLEFLIYFQGNSAPDKSGLPSDRFSAERTGGSVSTLTIQRTQQEDSAVYLCASSSNYPSRDRASPLHFGNGTRLTVT.

The chain has TRBV19 and TRBJ2-1; TRBD1 agrees at 9 bases. The CDR3 runs 15 residues. Trimming took 4 bases from V and 2 from J; bases not matched to a gene: 3. Looked up from germline, CDR1 is LNHDA and CDR2 is SQIVND (reference sequence). The CDR3 sequence: CASSKGQGPYNEQFF. The DNA of the CDR3 is TGTGCCAGTAGTAAGGGACAGGGCCCCTACAATGAGCAGTTCTTC.

The J gene is TRBJ1-1, the V gene TRBV29-1; weak D call: TRBD1 (5 bases). Germline V gene sequence: CDR1 SQVTM, CDR2 ANQGSEA. Trimming stripped 3 bases from V and 4 bases from J, with 21 bases between. This CDR3 has 16 amino acids. CDR3 sequence: CSVDPTGGIGSTEAFF. Written as DNA, the CDR3 is TGCAGCGTTGATCCTACGGGGGGGATCGGGAGCACTGAAGCTTTCTTT.

The J gene is TRBJ2-1, the V gene TRBV2, with D hard to call. The CDR3 consists of 15 residues. Germline lookup yields CDR1 SNHLY and CDR2 FYNNEI. V shed 7 bases and J shed 7 bases, with 20 bases lying between them. The CDR3 sequence is CASTRTQSRQNEQFF. The CDR3 DNA follows: TGTGCCAGCACCAGAACCCAGTCCAGGCAGAATGAGCAGTTCTTC.

V is TRBV15 and J is TRBJ2-1; D might be TRBD1 or TRBD2, each matching 5 bases. This CDR3 is built from 13 residues. CDR1 and CDR2 from the germline V gene are LNHNV and YYDKDF (reference sequence). With 4 bases removed from V and 9 bases from J, the gap between germline ends came to 13 bases. CDR3 residues: CATSTGRVGEQFF. In DNA, the CDR3 is TGTGCCACCAGCACGGGGCGCGTGGGTGAGCAGTTCTTC.

The chain couples TRBV7-8 to TRBJ2-7, with a possible D match to TRBD1 (5 bases). V shed 1 base and J shed 0 bases, with 7 bases lying between them. The CDR3 consists of 14 residues. The V gene's germline CDR1 is SGHVS and CDR2 FQNEAQ. As DNA, the CDR3 is TGTGCCAGCAGCTTAGGGGGCCCCTCCTACGAGCAGTACTTC. This gives the protein CASSLGGPSYEQYF.

The genes are TRBV19 and TRBJ2-7; 7 bases agree with TRBD2. Germline V gene sequence: CDR1 LNHDA, CDR2 SQIVND (reference sequence). V dropped 5 bases and J dropped 0; count of bases not matched to a gene: 4. This CDR3 comprises 14 residues. The CDR3 region is CASSPQRGSYEQYF. In DNA, the CDR3 is TGTGCCAGTAGTCCCCAGCGGGGCTCCTACGAGCAGTACTTC.

The rearrangement joins TRBV6-1 to TRBJ2-2; 10 bases agree with TRBD1. The CDR3 is made up of 15 amino acids. Germline CDR1 is MNHNS and CDR2 is SASEGT. V shed 6 bases and J 7 bases; nucleotides not matched to a gene: 8. The CDR3 sequence: CASSTGQGTVGELFF. CDR3 in DNA: TGTGCCAGCAGCACGGGACAGGGGACTGTCGGGGAGCTGTTTTTT.

The chain is built from TRBV6-1 and TRBJ2-3; D remains ambiguous. Germline-derived CDR1 and CDR2 are MNHNS and SASEGT. The CDR3 sequence is 15 residues long. Trimming took off 8 bases at V and 0 bases at J, with 15 bases between the two ends. The CDR3 DNA reads as TGTGCCAGCCTTACAAGACTCCCTAGCACAGATACGCAGTATTTT. It translates to CASLTRLPSTDTQYF.

V and J are TRBV30 and TRBJ2-7; TRBD2 aligns across 7 bases. Germline V gives CDR1 GTSNPN, CDR2 SVGIG (reference sequence). This CDR3 region has 14 residues. The trim removed 3 bases at V and 2 bases at J, leaving 7 bases unmatched. The DNA for the CDR3 is TGTGCCTGGAGCCCTAGCGGACCCCCCTACGAGCAGTACTTC. The encoded protein is CAWSPSGPPYEQYF. The full variable domain, with the rest looked up from reference TRBV30 and TRBJ2-7, is SQTIHQWPATLVQPVGSPLSLECTVEGTSNPNLYWYRQAAGRGLQLLFYSVGIGQISSEVPQNLSASRPQDRQFILSSKKLLLSDSGFYLCAWSPSGPPYEQYFGPGTRLTVT.

This chain uses TRBV18 with TRBJ2-2; D not resolved. V was shortened by 2 bases and J by 3 bases, with 7 bases between the two germline ends. The germline V gene has CDR1 KGHSH and CDR2 LQKENI. The CDR3 spans 14 residues. DNA for the CDR3: TGTGCCAGCTCACCAAGCCTTGACACCGGGGAGCTGTTTTTT. Its translation is CASSPSLDTGELFF. The full variable domain, in which reference TRBV18 and TRBJ2-2 provide the parts outside the CDR3, is NAGVMQNPRHLVRRRGQEARLRCSPMKGHSHVYWYRQLPEEGLKFMVYLQKENIIDESGMPKERFSAEFPKEGPSILRIQQVVRGDSAAYFCASSPSLDTGELFFGEGSRLTVL.

V and J are TRBV18 and TRBJ1-5; TRBD1 matches at 9 bases. V lost 6 bases, J lost 6 bases, and 12 bases stayed unmatched. The CDR3 has 16 residues. From germline, CDR1 is KGHSH and CDR2 LQKENI. The CDR3: CASSLSRDRVGQPQHF. Written as DNA, the CDR3 is TGTGCCAGCTCCCTCTCAAGGGACAGGGTAGGTCAGCCCCAGCATTTT.

Comment on this clone: The same CDR3 arises from other DNA sequences in this sample as well. The chain couples TRBV6-5 to TRBJ2-1; D gene uncertain. Trimming removed 10 bases from V and 0 bases from J, with 10 bases in between. CDR3 size: 13 residues. Germline V lookup: CDR1 MNHEY, CDR2 SVGAGI. CDR3 in DNA: TGTGCCACACGCGGAAGCTCCTACAATGAGCAGTTCTTC. This sequence encodes CATRGSSYNEQFF.

V is TRBV27 and J is TRBJ2-5, with a possible D match to TRBD1 (6 bases). The germline V and J ends were trimmed by 2 bases and 3 bases, with 10 bases remaining between them. Germline-derived CDR1 and CDR2 are MNHEY and SMNVEV (reference sequence). CDR3 length: 14 residues. The CDR3 DNA is TGTGCCAGCAGTTTACGACGGACAGAAGAGACCCAGTACTTC. Translated, it gives CASSLRRTEETQYF.

The gene calls are TRBV18 and TRBJ2-7; D uncertain. The CDR3 has 14 amino acids. CDR1 is KGHSH and CDR2 is LQKENI in the germline V gene. V was pared by 2 bases and J by 6 bases, with 14 bases between. CDR3 coding DNA: TGTGCCAGCTCACCAGGGATTCAGGCCGTCGAGCAGTACTTC. This translates into CASSPGIQAVEQYF.

The chain employs TRBV6-6 and TRBJ2-7; perhaps TRBD1 as D (6 bases). Germline loops: CDR1 MNHNY, CDR2 SVGAGI (reference sequence). The V end lost 3 bases, the J end lost 0 bases, and 15 bases lay between the germline ends. CDR3 length equals 16 residues. CDR3 bases: TGTGCCAGCAGTTATAAAGGGGGACGCCGCTCCTACGAGCAGTACTTC. Translated: CASSYKGGRRSYEQYF.

The chain combines TRBV27 with TRBJ1-1; the D is unclear. The CDR3 totals 14 residues. Germline values: CDR1 MNHEY, CDR2 SMNVEV (reference sequence). V dropped 2 bases and J dropped 1 base, with 8 bases sitting between them. CDR3: CASSLDIWNTEAFF. CDR3 in DNA: TGTGCCAGCAGTTTAGACATATGGAACACTGAAGCTTTCTTT.

This clone was observed a handful of times. V is TRBV27 and J is TRBJ1-6, with TRBD1 matching 9 bases. V shed 7 bases, J shed 9 bases, and the junction held 7 bases outside the gene matches. Germline V lookup: CDR1 MNHEY, CDR2 SMNVEV (reference sequence). There are 14 residues in the CDR3. The CDR3 nucleotides are TGTGCCAGCACGACAGGGGGTTTGGGTTCACCCCTCCACTTT. Translating gives CASTTGGLGSPLHF.

This chain connects TRBV6-6 to TRBJ2-2; 9 positions match TRBD1. The CDR3 totals 14 residues. J was trimmed by 9 bases and V by 5 bases; bases with no gene match: 7. Germline V gives CDR1 MNHNY, CDR2 SVGAGI (reference sequence). CDR3 nucleotide sequence: TGTGCCAGCAGTCCCCGGGACAGGGTCAGGGAGCTGTTTTTT. This encodes CASSPRDRVRELFF.